This section outlines one T cell receptor (beta chain) sequence together with its context. What it recognizes is unknown. This sample was included in a study of cytomegalovirus exposure and HLA in healthy donors. Study at large: There were roughly 110 million unique TCR beta sequences, drawn from about 180 million T cells, in an earlier analysis.

The PCR ran on 60 Vbeta and 13 Jbeta primers. The assay was immunoSEQ multiplex PCR, and TCRdb's table has in-frame clones only and misses some. The data show about 200,000 clones, with under 90% seen just once and roughly 0.098% held by the top ten. Study-level results: Most of the TCR beta V segments (in an earlier analysis) were productive either about 90% or about 30% of the time. Several of the most significant clusters appeared linked to common viral pathogens, based on a later analysis.

With 3 bases removed from V and 7 bases from J, the gap between germline ends came to 19 bases. Per germline, CDR1 SGDLS and CDR2 YYNGEE. This CDR3 spans 16 amino acids. This sequence was found in a boy between 2 and 10 years old in good health and CMV-seronegative. Sequencing input: PBMCs. The chain is built from TRBV9 and TRBJ1-4, with D possibly being TRBD1 (5 bases). The CDR3 region has the DNA TGTGCCAGCAGCGGCGGGGAAGGGGCTAATGTTGAAAAACTGTTTTTT. It yields the protein CASSGGEGANVEKLFF.